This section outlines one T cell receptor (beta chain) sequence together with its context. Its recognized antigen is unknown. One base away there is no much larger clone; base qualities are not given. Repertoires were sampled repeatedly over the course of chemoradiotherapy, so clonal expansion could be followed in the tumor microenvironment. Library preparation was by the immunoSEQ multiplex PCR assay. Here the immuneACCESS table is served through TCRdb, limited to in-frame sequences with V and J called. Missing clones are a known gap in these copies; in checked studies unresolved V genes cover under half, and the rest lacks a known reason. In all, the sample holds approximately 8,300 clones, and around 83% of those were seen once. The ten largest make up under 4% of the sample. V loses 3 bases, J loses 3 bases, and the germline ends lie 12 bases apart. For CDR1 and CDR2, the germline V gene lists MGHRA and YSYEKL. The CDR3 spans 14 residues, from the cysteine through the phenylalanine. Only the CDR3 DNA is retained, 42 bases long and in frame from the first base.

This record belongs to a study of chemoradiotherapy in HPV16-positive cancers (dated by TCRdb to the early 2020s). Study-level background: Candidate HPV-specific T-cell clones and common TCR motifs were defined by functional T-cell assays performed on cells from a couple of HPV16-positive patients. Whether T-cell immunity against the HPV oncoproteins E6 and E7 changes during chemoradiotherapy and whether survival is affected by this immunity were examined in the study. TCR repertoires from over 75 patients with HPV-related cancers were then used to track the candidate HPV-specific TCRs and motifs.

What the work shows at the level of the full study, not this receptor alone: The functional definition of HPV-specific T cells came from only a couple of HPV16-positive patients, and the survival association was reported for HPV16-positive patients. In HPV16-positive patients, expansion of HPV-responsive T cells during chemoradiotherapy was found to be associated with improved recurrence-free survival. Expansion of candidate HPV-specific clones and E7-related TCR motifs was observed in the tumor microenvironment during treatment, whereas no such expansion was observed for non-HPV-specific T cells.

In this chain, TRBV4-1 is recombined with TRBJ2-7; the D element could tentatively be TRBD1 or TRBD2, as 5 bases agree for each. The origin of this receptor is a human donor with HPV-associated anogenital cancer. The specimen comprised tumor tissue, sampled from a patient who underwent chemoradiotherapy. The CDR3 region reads CASSHPGPLYEQYF. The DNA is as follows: TGCGCCAGCAGCCATCCGGGACCGCTCTACGAGCAGTACTTC.